This T cell receptor beta chain was recorded in a study of OX40 agonist ivuxolimab in advanced cancers. General study points: The CD4+ and CD8+ T cells in the blood had expanded clonally by week 6 at 0.1 to 3.0 mg/kg.

Note on this clone: The antigen remains unidentified.

Sequencing was performed with immunoSEQ multiplex PCR; in TCRdb, only in-frame clones are kept and a portion is missing. The sample has approximately 70,000 clones; around 88% are singletons. The sequenced sample was CD4+ or CD8+ T cells sorted from blood, obtained in a trial of the OX40 agonist ivuxolimab. The sequence derives from an adult with an advanced solid tumor such as melanoma, head and neck, liver or kidney cancer.

The CDR3 nucleotides are TGTGCCAGCATGCTTCCGGGACAGGGTTCCTACACCTTC. Its protein product is CASMLPGQGSYTF. The chain couples TRBV6-1 to TRBJ1-2; 9 bases line up with TRBD1. Germline values: CDR1 MNHNS, CDR2 SASEGT. The CDR3 loop spans 13 amino acids. Trimming cost V 7 bases and J 10 bases; bases outside gene matches: 10.